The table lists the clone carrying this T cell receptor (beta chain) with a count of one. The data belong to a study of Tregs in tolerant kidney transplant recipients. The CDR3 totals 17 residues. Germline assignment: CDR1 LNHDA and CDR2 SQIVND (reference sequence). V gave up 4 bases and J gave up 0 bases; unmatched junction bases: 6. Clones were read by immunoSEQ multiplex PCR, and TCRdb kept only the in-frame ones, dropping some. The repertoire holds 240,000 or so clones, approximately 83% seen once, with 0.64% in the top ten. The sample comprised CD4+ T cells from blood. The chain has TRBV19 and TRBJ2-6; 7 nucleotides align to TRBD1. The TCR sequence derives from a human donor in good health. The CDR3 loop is CASSTLTGYSGANVLTF. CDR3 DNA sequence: TGTGCCAGTAGTACCCTGACAGGGTACTCTGGGGCCAACGTCCTGACTTTC.